This record looks at one T cell receptor (beta chain) sequence and its context. Its antigen is unknown. From the reads, TCRdb called clonotypes with MiXCR, one entry per CDR3 protein. In the table there are 360,000 or so distinct CDR3 sequences, about 35% of which are singletons. The data belong to a study of T cell repertoires in cytomegalovirus infection. The wider study: Peptides in the study included HLA-C-restricted and HLA-B-restricted CMV epitopes. It can be stated that public TCR beta signatures indicated CMV infection as well as a matching HLA type.

Findings and limits, study-wide: The cumulative frequency of public TCR beta families identified carriers of CMV plus the relevant HLA. In two of eight donors, the top clonotype was HLA-C-restricted CMV-specific.

CDR3 length: 15 amino acids. The germline V and J ends were trimmed by 1 base and 0 bases, with 7 bases remaining between them. Per the germline V gene, CDR1 is SGHTA and CDR2 is FQGNSA. Source: cultured PBMCs, taken from culture after CMV antigen stimulation. V is TRBV7-2 and J is TRBJ1-3; D gene unclear. This receptor was identified in a human donor in good health (CMV status not recorded). Some clones in this sample may be carry-over from other donors' samples. CDR3 protein: CASSLDGYSGNTIYF. CDR3 nucleotides: TGTGCCAGCAGCTTAGATGGGTACTCTGGAAACACCATATATTTT. Full variable domain (missing parts from reference TRBV7-2 and TRBJ1-3): GAGVSQSPSNKVTEKGKDVELRCDPISGHTALYWYRQSLGQGLEFLIYFQGNSAPDKSGLPSDRFSAERTGGSVSTLTIQRTQQEDSAVYLCASSLDGYSGNTIYFGEGSWLTVV.